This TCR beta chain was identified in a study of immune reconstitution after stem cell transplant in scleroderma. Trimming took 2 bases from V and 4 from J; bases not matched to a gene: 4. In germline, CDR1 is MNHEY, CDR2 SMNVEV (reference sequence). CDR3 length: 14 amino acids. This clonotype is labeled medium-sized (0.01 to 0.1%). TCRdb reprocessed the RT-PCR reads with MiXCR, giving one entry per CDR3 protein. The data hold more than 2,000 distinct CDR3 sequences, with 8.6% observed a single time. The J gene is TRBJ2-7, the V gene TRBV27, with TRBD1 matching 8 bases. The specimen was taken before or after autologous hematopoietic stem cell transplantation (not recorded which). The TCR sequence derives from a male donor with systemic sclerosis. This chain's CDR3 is CASSLQGAFYEQYF. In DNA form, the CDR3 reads TGTGCCAGCAGTTTACAGGGGGCGTTTTACGAGCAGTACTTC.